These 7 T cell receptor beta chains originate from one sample sequenced in a study of breast tumors, draining lymph nodes, adjacent tissues. Samples came from axillary lymph nodes draining the breast cancer. In TCRdb, the multiplex PCR reads were re-called with MiXCR into one record per CDR3 protein. The sample shows approximately 130,000 distinct CDR3 sequences, approximately 22% of them seen only once. Sequences were obtained from axillary lymph node tissue. These receptors originate from a female donor with breast cancer. Some clones in this sample may be carry-over from other donors' samples.

This clonotype was seen ten or more times. The V call is TRBV19, the J call TRBJ2-3; possible D gene TRBD1, 5 bases. The V end was cut by 5 bases, the J end by 0 bases, with 12 bases between. This CDR3 spans 15 amino acids. Germline CDR1 reads LNHDA; CDR2 reads SQIVND (reference sequence). The CDR3 loop is CASSDHRQSTDTQYF. The CDR3 coding sequence is TGTGCCAGTAGTGACCATCGACAGAGCACAGATACGCAGTATTTT.

The chain employs TRBV19 and TRBJ1-5, with 9 bases matching TRBD1. The CDR3 runs to 16 residues. The ends lost 0 bases at V and 6 bases at J; junction bases unmatched: 6. Germline-derived CDR1 and CDR2 are LNHDA and SQIVND (reference sequence). The CDR3 region is CASSIEGTGLFQPQHF. Written as DNA, the CDR3 is TGTGCCAGTAGTATAGAGGGGACAGGGTTATTTCAGCCCCAGCATTTT.

To note about this clonotype: A much larger clone lies one base from this, so it may be a read error. This chain connects TRBV27 to TRBJ2-1; 8 bases are shared with TRBD2. CDR3 size: 15 residues. CDR1 is MNHEY and CDR2 is SMNVEV in the germline V gene (reference sequence). CDR3 in amino acids: CAGSSRTSRPNEQFF. The CDR3 DNA reads TGTGCCGGCAGTTCGAGGACTAGCCGCCCCAATGAGCAGTTCTTC.

Turning to this clonotype: A read error is possible here, since a much larger clone lies one base away. V and J are TRBV4-2 and TRBJ1-3; 8 bases line up with TRBD1. The length of the CDR3 is 16 residues. The V gene's germline CDR1 is LGHNA and CDR2 YNFKEQ. CDR3 nucleotide sequence: TGTGCCAGCAGCCAAGATCAGGGGGCTTTTGGAAGCACCATATATTTT. Its protein product is CASSQDQGAFGSTIYF.

This clonotype was picked up many times. The chain is built from TRBV9 and TRBJ1-4; a weak D match, TRBD1 (5 bases). There are 14 residues in the CDR3. Per the germline V gene, CDR1 is SGDLS and CDR2 is YYNGEE. V lost 4 bases, J lost 3 bases, and 10 bases lay in between. Written as DNA, the CDR3 is TGTGCCAGCAGCAGGACACCATCTAATGAAAAACTGTTTTTT. The encoded protein is CASSRTPSNEKLFF.

This clonotype was seen repeatedly, ten times or more. The CDR3 sequence is CSARDVSSFGYTF. The DNA of the CDR3 is TGCAGTGCTAGAGACGTCAGCTCCTTCGGCTACACCTTC. The V gene is TRBV20-1, the J gene TRBJ1-2; unclear D gene. V lost 0 bases, J lost 8 bases, and 13 bases lay in between. This CDR3 is 13 amino acids long. Per the germline V gene, CDR1 is DFQATT and CDR2 is SNEGSKA (reference sequence).

This clonotype was counted at least ten times. The chain links TRBV11-3 to TRBJ2-1; 7 nucleotides align to TRBD1. The V segment lost 4 bases and the J segment 8 bases; nucleotides outside the gene matches: 8. CDR3 length: 14 amino acids. Germline CDR1 is SGHNT and CDR2 is YENEEA. Here the CDR3 reads CASSYHRGSDEQFF. The CDR3 DNA sequence: TGTGCCAGCAGCTACCACAGGGGATCGGATGAGCAGTTCTTC.